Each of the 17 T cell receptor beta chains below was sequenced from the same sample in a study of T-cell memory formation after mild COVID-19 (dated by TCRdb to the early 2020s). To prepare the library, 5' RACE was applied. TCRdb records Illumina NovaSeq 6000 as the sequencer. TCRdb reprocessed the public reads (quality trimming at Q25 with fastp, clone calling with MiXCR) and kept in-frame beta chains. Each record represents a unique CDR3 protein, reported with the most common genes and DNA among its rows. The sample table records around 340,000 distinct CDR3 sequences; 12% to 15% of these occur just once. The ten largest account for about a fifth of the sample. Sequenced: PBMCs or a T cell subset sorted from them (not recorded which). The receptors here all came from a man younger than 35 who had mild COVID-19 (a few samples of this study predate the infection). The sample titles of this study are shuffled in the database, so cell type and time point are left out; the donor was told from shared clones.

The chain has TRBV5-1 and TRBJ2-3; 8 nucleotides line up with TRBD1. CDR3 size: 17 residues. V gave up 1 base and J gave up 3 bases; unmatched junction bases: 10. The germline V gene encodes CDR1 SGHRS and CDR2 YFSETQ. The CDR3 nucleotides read TGCGCCAGCAGCTTGAAAACAGGGGGATTTAGAACAGATACGCAGTATTTT. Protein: CASSLKTGGFRTDTQYF.

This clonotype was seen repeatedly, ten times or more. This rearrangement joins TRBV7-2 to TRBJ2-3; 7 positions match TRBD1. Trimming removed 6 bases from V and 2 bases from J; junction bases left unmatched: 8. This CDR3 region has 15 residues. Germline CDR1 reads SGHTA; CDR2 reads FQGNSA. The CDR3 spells CASSPARGPTDTQYF. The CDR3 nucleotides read TGTGCCAGCAGTCCTGCTAGGGGGCCCACAGATACGCAGTATTTT.

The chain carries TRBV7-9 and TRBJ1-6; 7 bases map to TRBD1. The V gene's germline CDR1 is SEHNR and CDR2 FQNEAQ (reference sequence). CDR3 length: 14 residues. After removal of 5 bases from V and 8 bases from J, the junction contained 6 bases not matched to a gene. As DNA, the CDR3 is TGTGCCAGCAGCCCTACGGGGACAGATTCACCCCTCCACTTT. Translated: CASSPTGTDSPLHF.

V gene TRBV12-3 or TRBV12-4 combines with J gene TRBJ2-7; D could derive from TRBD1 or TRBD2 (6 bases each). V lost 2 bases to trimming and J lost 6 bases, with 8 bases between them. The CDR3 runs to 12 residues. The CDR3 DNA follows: TGTGCCAGCAGTTTACGGGGGCTCGAGCAGTACTTC. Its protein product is CASSLRGLEQYF.

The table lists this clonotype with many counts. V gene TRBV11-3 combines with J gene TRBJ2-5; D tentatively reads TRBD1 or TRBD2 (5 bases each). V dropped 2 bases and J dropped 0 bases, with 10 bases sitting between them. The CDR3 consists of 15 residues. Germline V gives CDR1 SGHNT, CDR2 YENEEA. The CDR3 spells CASSLSRDHQETQYF. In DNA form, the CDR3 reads TGTGCCAGCAGCTTATCCCGGGACCACCAAGAGACCCAGTACTTC.

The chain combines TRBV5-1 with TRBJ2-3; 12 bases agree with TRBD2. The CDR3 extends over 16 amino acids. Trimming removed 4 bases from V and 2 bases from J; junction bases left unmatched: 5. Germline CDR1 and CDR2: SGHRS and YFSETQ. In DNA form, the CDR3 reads TGCGCCAGCAGCACCGGACTAGCGGGGAACACAGATACGCAGTATTTT. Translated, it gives CASSTGLAGNTDTQYF. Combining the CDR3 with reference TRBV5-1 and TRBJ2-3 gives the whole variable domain KAGVTQTPRYLIKTRGQQVTLSCSPISGHRSVSWYQQTPGQGLQFLFEYFSETQRNKGNFPGRFSGRQFSNSRSEMNVSTLELGDSALYLCASSTGLAGNTDTQYFGPGTRLTVL.

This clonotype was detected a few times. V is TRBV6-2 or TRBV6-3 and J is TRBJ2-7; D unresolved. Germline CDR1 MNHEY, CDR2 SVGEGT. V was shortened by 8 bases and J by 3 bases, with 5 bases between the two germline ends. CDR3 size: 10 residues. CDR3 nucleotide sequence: TGTGCCAGCGGATACTACGAGCAGTACTTC. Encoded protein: CASGYYEQYF.

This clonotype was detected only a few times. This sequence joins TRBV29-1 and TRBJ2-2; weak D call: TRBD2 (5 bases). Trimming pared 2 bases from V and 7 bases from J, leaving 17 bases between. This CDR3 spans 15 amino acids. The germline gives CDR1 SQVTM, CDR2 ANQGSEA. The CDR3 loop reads CSVELDGDAYGELFF. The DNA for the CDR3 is TGCAGCGTTGAACTAGACGGGGATGCCTACGGGGAGCTGTTTTTT.

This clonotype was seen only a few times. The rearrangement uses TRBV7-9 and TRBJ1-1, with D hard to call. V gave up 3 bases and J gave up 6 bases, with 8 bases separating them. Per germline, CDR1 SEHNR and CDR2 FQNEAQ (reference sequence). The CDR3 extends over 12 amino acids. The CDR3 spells CASSFQAPEAFF. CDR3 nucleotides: TGTGCCAGCAGCTTCCAGGCACCTGAAGCTTTCTTT.

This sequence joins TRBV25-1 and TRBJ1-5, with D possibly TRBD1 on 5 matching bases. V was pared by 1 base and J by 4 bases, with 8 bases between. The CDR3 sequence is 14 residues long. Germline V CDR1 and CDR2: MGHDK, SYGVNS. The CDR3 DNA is TGTGCCAGCAGTGAATGGGACCCTAATCAGCCCCAGCATTTT. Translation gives CASSEWDPNQPQHF.

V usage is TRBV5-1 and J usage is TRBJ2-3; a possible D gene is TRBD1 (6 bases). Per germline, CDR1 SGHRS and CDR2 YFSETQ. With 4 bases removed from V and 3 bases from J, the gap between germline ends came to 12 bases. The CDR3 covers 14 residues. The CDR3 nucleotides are TGCGCCAGCAGCGCAGGACAGACGACAGATACGCAGTATTTT. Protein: CASSAGQTTDTQYF.

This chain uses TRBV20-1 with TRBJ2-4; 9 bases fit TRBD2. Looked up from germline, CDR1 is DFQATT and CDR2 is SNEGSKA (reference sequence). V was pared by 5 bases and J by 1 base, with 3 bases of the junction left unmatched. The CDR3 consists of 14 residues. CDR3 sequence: CSAYSGGAKNIQYF. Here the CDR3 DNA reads TGCAGTGCTTATAGCGGGGGCGCCAAAAACATTCAGTACTTC.

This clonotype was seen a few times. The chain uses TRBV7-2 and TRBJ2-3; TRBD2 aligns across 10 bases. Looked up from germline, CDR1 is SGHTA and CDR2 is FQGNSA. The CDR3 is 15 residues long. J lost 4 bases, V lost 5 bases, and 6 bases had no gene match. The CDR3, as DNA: TGTGCCAGCAGCGAACTAGCGGGGTCGTCAGATACGCAGTATTTT. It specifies CASSELAGSSDTQYF.

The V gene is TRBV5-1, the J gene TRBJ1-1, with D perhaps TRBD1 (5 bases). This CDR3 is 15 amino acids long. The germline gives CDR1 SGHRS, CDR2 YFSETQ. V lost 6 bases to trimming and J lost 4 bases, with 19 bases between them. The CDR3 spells CASNTGRGVSTEAFF. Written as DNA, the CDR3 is TGCGCCAGCAACACGGGGAGAGGGGTTAGCACTGAAGCTTTCTTT.

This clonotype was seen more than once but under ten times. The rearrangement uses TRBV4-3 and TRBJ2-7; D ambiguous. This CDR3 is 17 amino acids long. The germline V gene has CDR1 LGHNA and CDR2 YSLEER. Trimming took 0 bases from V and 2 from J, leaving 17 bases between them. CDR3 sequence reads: CASSQDGRVTVPYEQYF. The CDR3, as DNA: TGCGCCAGCAGCCAAGACGGACGGGTAACCGTCCCCTACGAGCAGTACTTC.

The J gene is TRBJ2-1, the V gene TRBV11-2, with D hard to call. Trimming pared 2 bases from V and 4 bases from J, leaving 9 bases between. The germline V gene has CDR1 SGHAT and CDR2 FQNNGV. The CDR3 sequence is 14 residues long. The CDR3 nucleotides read TGTGCCAGCAGCTTAATAGGCCTTTACAATGAGCAGTTCTTC. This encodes CASSLIGLYNEQFF.

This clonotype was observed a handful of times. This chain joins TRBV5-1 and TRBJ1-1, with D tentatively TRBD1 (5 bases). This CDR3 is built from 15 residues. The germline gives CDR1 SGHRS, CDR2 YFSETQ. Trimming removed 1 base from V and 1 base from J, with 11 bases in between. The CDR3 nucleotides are TGCGCCAGCAGCTTGTTTGGACACCAGAACACTGAAGCTTTCTTT. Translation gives CASSLFGHQNTEAFF.